This is a list of T cell receptor beta chains from one sample in a study of shared clonotypes between healthy human individuals. Libraries were prepared by immunoSEQ multiplex PCR; TCRdb keeps only in-frame clonotypes and omits some of them. The sample lists more than 2 million clones, less than 95% occurring once. The sequenced sample consisted of naive CD8+ T cells sorted from blood. These receptors all stem from a man between 18 and 29 years old in good health. The CDR3 runs from the conserved cysteine through the conserved F or W. D genes are given only for firm matches. Clone size, where shown, is once, few, many, or a class for clones that have expanded.

clone_size: .; j_call: TRBJ2-7; d_call: .; cdr3_length: 13; v_call: TRBV6-5; cdr3_aa: CASSSDSNGEQYF; cdr3_nt: TGTGCCAGCAGTTCGGACAGTAACGGGGAGCAGTACTTC
clone_size: .; j_call: TRBJ2-7; d_call: .; cdr3_length: 17; v_call: TRBV19; cdr3_aa: CASSIGPFGPIAYEQYF; cdr3_nt: TGTGCCAGTAGTATTGGCCCCTTCGGGCCCATTGCCTACGAGCAGTACTTC
clone_size: .; j_call: TRBJ1-5; d_call: .; cdr3_length: 14; v_call: TRBV11-3; cdr3_aa: CASSLEGEDQPQHF; cdr3_nt: TGTGCCAGCAGCTTAGAAGGGGAGGATCAGCCCCAGCATTTT
clone_size: .; j_call: TRBJ2-2; d_call: .; cdr3_length: 16; v_call: TRBV6-1; cdr3_aa: CASSEYRGSNTGELFF; cdr3_nt: TGTGCCAGCAGTGAATATAGAGGTTCGAACACCGGGGAGCTGTTTTTT
clone_size: few; j_call: TRBJ1-5; d_call: TRBD1; cdr3_length: 16; v_call: TRBV25-1; cdr3_aa: CASTGTGTNSNQPQHF; cdr3_nt: TGTGCCAGCACCGGGACAGGGACTAATAGCAATCAGCCCCAGCATTTT
clone_size: .; j_call: TRBJ1-1; d_call: TRBD1; cdr3_length: 14; v_call: TRBV27; cdr3_aa: CASGPTGANTEAFF; cdr3_nt: TGTGCCAGCGGACCCACAGGGGCGAACACTGAAGCTTTCTTT
clone_size: .; j_call: TRBJ2-7; d_call: .; cdr3_length: 15; v_call: TRBV19; cdr3_aa: CASSIGVLTSGEQYF; cdr3_nt: TGTGCCAGTAGTATAGGTGTTTTGACCTCAGGCGAGCAGTACTTC
clone_size: once; j_call: TRBJ2-7; d_call: TRBD1; cdr3_length: 14; v_call: TRBV7-9; cdr3_aa: CASRSDRAPYEQYF; cdr3_nt: TGTGCCAGCAGATCTGACAGGGCCCCCTACGAGCAGTACTTC
clone_size: .; j_call: TRBJ1-6; d_call: .; cdr3_length: 17; v_call: TRBV4-1; cdr3_aa: CASSQVWDSSYNSPLHF; cdr3_nt: TGCGCCAGCAGCCAAGTTTGGGATAGCTCCTATAATTCACCCCTCCACTTT
clone_size: .; j_call: TRBJ2-3; d_call: .; cdr3_length: 15; v_call: TRBV7-9; cdr3_aa: CASSLISGGIDTQYF; cdr3_nt: TGTGCCAGCAGCTTAATCAGCGGAGGAATAGATACGCAGTATTTT
clone_size: .; j_call: TRBJ1-5; d_call: TRBD1; cdr3_length: 14; v_call: TRBV19; cdr3_aa: CASGGTASNQPQHF; cdr3_nt: TGTGCCAGTGGGGGGACAGCAAGCAATCAGCCCCAGCATTTT
clone_size: .; j_call: TRBJ2-1; d_call: TRBD2; cdr3_length: 13; v_call: TRBV11-2; cdr3_aa: CASSHSGSNEQFF; cdr3_nt: TGTGCCAGCAGCCATAGCGGGAGCAATGAGCAGTTCTTC
clone_size: .; j_call: TRBJ1-2; d_call: .; cdr3_length: 12; v_call: TRBV2; cdr3_aa: CARGGSNYGYTF; cdr3_nt: TGTGCCAGGGGCGGGAGTAACTATGGCTACACCTTC
clone_size: many; j_call: TRBJ1-2; d_call: .; cdr3_length: 13; v_call: TRBV4-3; cdr3_aa: CASSQVGGNGYTF; cdr3_nt: TGCGCCAGCAGCCAAGTTGGGGGGAATGGCTACACCTTC
clone_size: .; j_call: TRBJ2-7; d_call: .; cdr3_length: 14; v_call: TRBV4-2; cdr3_aa: CASSQAYGYYEQYF; cdr3_nt: TGTGCCAGCAGCCAAGCGTACGGGTACTACGAGCAGTACTTC
clone_size: .; j_call: TRBJ2-7; d_call: .; cdr3_length: 14; v_call: TRBV10-3; cdr3_aa: CAISEPADTYEQYF; cdr3_nt: TGTGCCATCAGTGAGCCCGCAGATACCTACGAGCAGTACTTC
clone_size: .; j_call: TRBJ1-1; d_call: .; cdr3_length: 18; v_call: TRBV9; cdr3_aa: CASSVNDMPWGMNTEAFF; cdr3_nt: TGTGCCAGCAGCGTAAACGACATGCCCTGGGGGATGAACACTGAAGCTTTCTTT
clone_size: .; j_call: TRBJ1-3; d_call: .; cdr3_length: 13; v_call: TRBV5-6; cdr3_aa: CASSPSSGNTIYF; cdr3_nt: TGTGCCAGCAGTCCATCGTCTGGAAACACCATATATTTT
clone_size: .; j_call: TRBJ2-1; d_call: TRBD2; cdr3_length: 17; v_call: TRBV9; cdr3_aa: CASSSGLAGGLGNEQFF; cdr3_nt: TGTGCCAGCAGCTCTGGACTAGCGGGGGGGCTAGGGAATGAGCAGTTCTTC
clone_size: .; j_call: TRBJ2-7; d_call: .; cdr3_length: 14; v_call: TRBV2; cdr3_aa: CASSGRLKHYEQYF; cdr3_nt: TGTGCCAGCAGTGGGCGGCTGAAACATTACGAGCAGTACTTC
clone_size: .; j_call: TRBJ2-7; d_call: TRBD2; cdr3_length: 16; v_call: TRBV7-9; cdr3_aa: CASSYSSGRSSYEQYF; cdr3_nt: TGTGCCAGCAGTTATTCTAGCGGGAGGAGTTCCTACGAGCAGTACTTC
clone_size: .; j_call: TRBJ1-2; d_call: .; cdr3_length: 15; v_call: TRBV4-3; cdr3_aa: CASSQETEADYGYTF; cdr3_nt: TGCGCCAGCAGCCAAGAGACGGAAGCGGACTATGGCTACACCTTC
clone_size: .; j_call: TRBJ1-2; d_call: .; cdr3_length: 13; v_call: TRBV10-1; cdr3_aa: CASSESKGYGYTF; cdr3_nt: TGCGCCAGCAGTGAGTCGAAAGGCTATGGCTACACCTTC
clone_size: .; j_call: TRBJ2-7; d_call: .; cdr3_length: 13; v_call: TRBV5-1; cdr3_aa: CASSLDTSYEQYF; cdr3_nt: TGCGCCAGCAGCCTCGACACTTCCTACGAGCAGTACTTC
clone_size: .; j_call: TRBJ2-1; d_call: TRBD1; cdr3_length: 11; v_call: TRBV6-1; cdr3_aa: CASSGGQAQFF; cdr3_nt: TGTGCCAGCAGTGGAGGACAGGCGCAGTTCTTC
clone_size: .; j_call: TRBJ2-1; d_call: TRBD2; cdr3_length: 15; v_call: TRBV9; cdr3_aa: CASSSSGTTIDEQFF; cdr3_nt: TGTGCCAGCAGCTCCTCGGGGACTACGATCGATGAGCAGTTCTTC
clone_size: few; j_call: TRBJ2-5; d_call: .; cdr3_length: 11; v_call: TRBV5-6; cdr3_aa: CASSFGETQYF; cdr3_nt: TGTGCCAGCAGCTTCGGGGAGACCCAGTACTTC
clone_size: .; j_call: TRBJ2-5; d_call: TRBD1; cdr3_length: 15; v_call: TRBV2; cdr3_aa: CAQRKGDRRPETQYF; cdr3_nt: TGTGCCCAGAGGAAGGGGGACAGGAGGCCTGAGACCCAGTACTTC
clone_size: .; j_call: TRBJ2-7; d_call: .; cdr3_length: 12; v_call: TRBV5-6; cdr3_aa: CASSLRSYEQYF; cdr3_nt: TGTGCCAGCAGCTTGAGGTCCTACGAGCAGTACTTC
clone_size: .; j_call: TRBJ2-1; d_call: .; cdr3_length: 15; v_call: TRBV4-1; cdr3_aa: CASSQGSGAYNEQFF; cdr3_nt: TGCGCCAGCAGCCAGGGGAGTGGGGCCTACAATGAGCAGTTCTTC
clone_size: .; j_call: TRBJ2-7; d_call: TRBD1; cdr3_length: 15; v_call: TRBV4-1; cdr3_aa: CASSLAGTGIYEQYF; cdr3_nt: TGCGCCAGCAGCCTAGCCGGGACAGGGATATACGAGCAGTACTTC
clone_size: .; j_call: TRBJ1-1; d_call: .; cdr3_length: 15; v_call: TRBV5-1; cdr3_aa: CASSLVAGGGTEAFF; cdr3_nt: TGCGCCAGCAGCTTGGTAGCGGGCGGTGGCACTGAAGCTTTCTTT